Following are 23 T cell receptor beta chains from one sample sequenced in a study of blood T cell repertoires in COVID-19. Libraries were prepared by immunoSEQ multiplex PCR; TCRdb keeps only in-frame clonotypes and omits some of them. Here the sample spans fewer than 200,000 clones, around 88% being singletons. The specimen sequenced was peripheral blood. The receptors stem from a woman between 70 and 85 years old who had recovered from COVID-19.

This sequence joins TRBV25-1 and TRBJ1-1, with 9 bases identical to TRBD1. This CDR3 is built from 15 residues. V was clipped by 3 bases and J by 3 bases; unmatched bases: 5. In germline, CDR1 is MGHDK, CDR2 SYGVNS. CDR3 protein: CASSDPQGADTEAFF. DNA of the CDR3: TGTGCCAGCAGTGATCCACAGGGGGCGGACACTGAAGCTTTCTTT. Looking up the rest from reference TRBV25-1 and TRBJ1-1 gives the full variable domain: EADIYQTPRYLVIGTGKKITLECSQTMGHDKMYWYQQDPGMELHLIHYSYGVNSTEKGDLSSESTVSRIRTEHFPLTLESARPSHTSQYLCASSDPQGADTEAFFGQGTRLTVV.

CDR3 sequence (DNA): TGTGCCAGCAGGGGTGGGCAGGTCCTCAACGAGCAGTACTTC. Encoded protein: CASRGGQVLNEQYF. V usage is TRBV11-2 and J usage is TRBJ2-7; the D is unclear. Per the germline V gene, CDR1 is SGHAT and CDR2 is FQNNGV. V lost 6 bases and J lost 5, with 17 bases in between. This CDR3 contains 14 residues. Full variable domain (outside the CDR3, taken from reference TRBV11-2 and TRBJ2-7): EAGVAQSPRYKIIEKRQSVAFWCNPISGHATLYWYQQILGQGPKLLIQFQNNGVVDDSQLPKDRFSAERLKGVDSTLKIQPAKLEDSAVYLCASRGGQVLNEQYFGPGTRLTVT.

The chain carries TRBV6-6 and TRBJ2-5, with TRBD1 identical over 10 bases. The CDR3 has 12 residues. V gave up 6 bases and J gave up 14 bases; unmatched junction bases: 9. CDR1 and CDR2 (germline): MNHNY, SVGAGI (reference sequence). DNA for the CDR3: TGTGCCAGCAGCCACAACCCGACAGGGGGCTACTTC. It is translated as CASSHNPTGGYF.

The rearrangement links TRBV5-1 to TRBJ2-4; maybe TRBD2 (5 bases). The length of the CDR3 is 13 residues. V was pared by 0 bases and J by 14 bases, with 15 bases between. Germline lookup yields CDR1 SGHRS and CDR2 YFSETQ. CDR3 nucleotides: TGCGCCAGCAGCTTGGAAGAGAGGGCCCGGGAGTACTTC. Residues: CASSLEERAREYF.

The rearrangement uses TRBV4-3 and TRBJ1-2, with 8 bases identical to TRBD1. V shed 4 bases, J shed 5 bases, and the junction held 6 bases outside the gene matches. From germline, CDR1 is LGHNA and CDR2 YSLEER. This CDR3 comprises 14 residues. Here the CDR3 reads CASSPQTGVYGYTF. CDR3 in DNA: TGCGCCAGCAGCCCTCAGACAGGGGTGTATGGCTACACCTTC.

The chain joins TRBV5-4 to TRBJ1-5, with a possible D match to TRBD1 (6 bases). The V end was cut by 4 bases, the J end by 3 bases, with 14 bases between. Germline CDR1 reads SGHNT; CDR2 reads YYREEE (reference sequence). This CDR3 has 15 residues. The CDR3: CASSTGGQSNQPQHF. CDR3 bases: TGTGCCAGCAGCACGGGGGGCCAGTCCAATCAGCCCCAGCATTTT.

This chain uses TRBV5-4 with TRBJ2-7; D not certain. V lost 2 bases and J 0 bases, leaving 3 bases between the germline ends. The CDR3 loop spans 12 amino acids. Germline V gene lookup returns CDR1 SGHNT and CDR2 YYREEE (reference sequence). The chain's CDR3 is CASSFHSYEQYF. The CDR3 nucleotides read TGTGCCAGCAGCTTTCACTCCTACGAGCAGTACTTC. Drawing the rest from reference TRBV5-4 and TRBJ2-7, the complete variable domain is ETGVTQSPTHLIKTRGQQVTLRCSSQSGHNTVSWYQQALGQGPQFIFQYYREEENGRGNFPPRFSGLQFPNYSSELNVNALELDDSALYLCASSFHSYEQYFGPGTRLTVT.

The chain uses TRBV7-2 and TRBJ1-1, with 8 bases identical to TRBD1. The junction had 9 bases not matched to a gene; V was cut back by 5 bases and J by 7 bases. Germline CDR1 is SGHTA and CDR2 is FQGNSA. This CDR3 region has 14 residues. CDR3 DNA sequence: TGTGCCAGCAGCCCCGAGGGGACAGGCAGTGAAGCTTTCTTT. Translating it yields CASSPEGTGSEAFF.

CDR3 loop: CASTLKGETEAFF. The CDR3 DNA reads TGCGCCAGCACCCTCAAGGGGGAGACTGAAGCTTTCTTT. V and J are TRBV5-1 and TRBJ1-1, with D perhaps TRBD1 (6 bases). The ends were cut back, 6 bases at V and 5 bases at J, with 14 bases in the middle. CDR1 and CDR2 (germline): SGHRS, YFSETQ. This CDR3 contains 13 residues.

This clone showed up just a few times. CDR3 nucleotide sequence: TGTGCCAGCAGCCAAGGAGGGAGGGCCTATGGCTACACCTTC. As protein: CASSQGGRAYGYTF. The chain employs TRBV4-2 and TRBJ1-2; unclear D gene. The ends were cut back, 1 base at V and 4 bases at J, with 10 bases in the middle. The CDR3 has 14 amino acids. Germline lookup yields CDR1 LGHNA and CDR2 YNFKEQ.

The chain uses TRBV19 and TRBJ2-6; TRBD2 aligns across 12 bases. The V gene end was trimmed by 5 bases and the J gene end by 4 bases; junction bases not matched to a gene: 6. Germline CDR1 is LNHDA and CDR2 is SQIVND (reference sequence). The length of the CDR3 is 17 residues. CDR3 amino acids: CASSGLAGPDGANVLTF. The CDR3 nucleotides are TGTGCCAGTAGTGGACTAGCGGGACCCGACGGGGCCAACGTCCTGACTTTC.

This chain uses TRBV5-1 with TRBJ2-5; a weak D match, TRBD2 (6 bases). Trimming cost V 1 base and J 6 bases, with 16 bases left between them. CDR1 is SGHRS and CDR2 is YFSETQ in the germline V gene. The CDR3 runs 15 residues. CDR3: CASSLLAGSGQTQYF. The CDR3 DNA is TGCGCCAGCAGCTTGTTGGCGGGAAGCGGCCAGACCCAGTACTTC.

This clone has a single count. The rearrangement uses TRBV19 and TRBJ1-5; 10 bases match TRBD1. Germline loops: CDR1 LNHDA, CDR2 SQIVND (reference sequence). CDR3 length: 14 amino acids. The junction had 9 bases not matched to a gene; V was cut back by 7 bases and J by 9 bases. This CDR3 is CASTPDRGGRPQHF. The CDR3 DNA follows: TGTGCCAGTACCCCGGACAGGGGGGGGAGGCCCCAGCATTTT.

Only one count was recorded for this clone. The chain combines TRBV3-1 (or the pseudogene TRBV3-2) with TRBJ1-1; no definite D call. The CDR3 runs to 12 residues. From germline, CDR1 is LGHDT and CDR2 YNNKEL (reference sequence). Trimming took 1 base from V and 12 from J, leaving 12 bases between them. The CDR3 DNA is TGTGCCAGCAGCCAAGGCCAGACTAGACCTTTCTTT. Translating it yields CASSQGQTRPFF.

This chain uses TRBV13 with TRBJ2-5, with D possibly TRBD2 on 6 matching bases. Germline CDR1 PRHDT, CDR2 FYEKMQ (reference sequence). Trimming pared 5 bases from V and 5 bases from J, leaving 15 bases between. The CDR3 loop spans 14 amino acids. The CDR3 loop reads CASSPQAGPETQYF. DNA for the CDR3: TGTGCCAGCAGCCCCCAAGCGGGTCCGGAGACCCAGTACTTC.

The chain joins TRBV29-1 to TRBJ2-7; the D gene is possibly TRBD2 (5 bases). The ends were cut back, 5 bases at V and 0 bases at J, with 14 bases in the middle. Germline lookup yields CDR1 SQVTM and CDR2 ANQGSEA. The CDR3 is 14 amino acids. CDR3 DNA: TGCAGCGTTCAGGACTCTTTAAGCTCCTACGAGCAGTACTTC. Protein sequence: CSVQDSLSSYEQYF.

This clone was observed a few times. V gene TRBV9 combines with J gene TRBJ2-7, with 9 bases that match TRBD1. Germline CDR1 SGDLS, CDR2 YYNGEE. V gave up 3 bases and J gave up 4 bases; unmatched junction bases: 8. The CDR3 consists of 15 residues. DNA of the CDR3: TGTGCCAGCAGCGCCTCGGACAGGGGTGGATACGAGCAGTACTTC. Its protein product is CASSASDRGGYEQYF.

The rearrangement uses TRBV7-2 and TRBJ2-1; TRBD2 might be the D (5 bases). Germline assignment: CDR1 SGHTA and CDR2 FQGNSA. Deletions cut 1 base from V and 9 bases from J, with 13 bases between. The CDR3 extends over 14 amino acids. CDR3 coding DNA: TGTGCCAGCAGCTTAGGACCCGATCGGGGTGAGCAGTTCTTC. This encodes CASSLGPDRGEQFF.

The chain combines TRBV7-9 with TRBJ1-3, with D possibly being TRBD1 (5 bases). The CDR3 runs to 16 residues. The germline gives CDR1 SEHNR, CDR2 FQNEAQ (reference sequence). Trimming shortened V by 5 bases and J by 0 bases, and 14 bases separated the two germline ends. CDR3 in amino acids: CASSPILGGSGNTIYF. The CDR3 nucleotides read TGTGCCAGCAGCCCGATTTTGGGGGGCTCTGGAAACACCATATATTTT.

The chain uses TRBV27 and TRBJ2-7; 12 bases align to TRBD2. The length of the CDR3 is 15 residues. V shed 7 bases and J 6 bases; nucleotides not matched to a gene: 10. From germline, CDR1 is MNHEY and CDR2 SMNVEV (reference sequence). The CDR3 loop is CASTPGPGLAGEQYF. DNA for the CDR3: TGTGCCAGCACTCCAGGACCGGGACTAGCGGGCGAGCAGTACTTC.

The chain joins TRBV28 to TRBJ2-3; D is undetermined. There are 13 residues in the CDR3. Germline values: CDR1 MDHEN, CDR2 SYDVKM. Trimming stripped 3 bases from V and 4 bases from J, with 8 bases between. In nucleotides, the CDR3 is TGTGCCAGCAGTTTGATGGCGGCAGATACGCAGTATTTT. Translated, it gives CASSLMAADTQYF.

V and J are TRBV5-1 and TRBJ2-3; no clear D. In germline, CDR1 is SGHRS, CDR2 YFSETQ. V gave up 5 bases and J gave up 0 bases, with 13 bases separating them. This CDR3 is built from 15 residues. The CDR3 spells CASRTATSSTDTQYF. In DNA, the CDR3 is TGCGCCAGCAGAACAGCTACATCTAGCACAGATACGCAGTATTTT.

The chain combines TRBV6-5 with TRBJ2-7, with TRBD1 matching 9 bases. Germline V gene data show CDR1 as MNHEY and CDR2 as SVGAGI. With V trimmed by 10 bases and J by 0 bases, 10 bases remained unmatched. The CDR3 length is 15 residues. The CDR3: CATPTGTGSSYEQYF. The CDR3 DNA reads TGTGCCACTCCCACCGGGACAGGGAGCTCCTACGAGCAGTACTTC.